Listed here are 3 T cell receptor beta chains from one sample, sequenced in a study of human T cells and chemical hapten exposure. One entry per CDR3 protein results from TCRdb running MiXCR on the RACE reads. This sample yields tens of thousands of distinct CDR3 sequences, of which more than 8% are seen a single time; 3.3% belongs to the top ten. Stated time point: patch test 1, 2 weeks after DPC sensitization. The treatment: therapeutic diphenylcyclopropenone sensitization with weekly scalp DPC. The material sequenced was whole blood, taken in connection with sensitization to the hapten diphenylcyclopropenone (DPC). These receptors were taken from a woman aged 35 to 49 with alopecia areata. Some clones in this sample may be carry-over from other donors' samples.

This clonotype occurred a few times. The genes are TRBV11-2 and TRBJ1-6; D is ambiguous. Germline lookup yields CDR1 SGHAT and CDR2 FQNNGV. The CDR3 length is 17 residues. The V gene lost 1 base and the J gene lost 2 bases, with 12 bases spanning the gap. CDR3 residues: CASSLGIEATYNSPLHF. CDR3 DNA: TGTGCCAGCAGCTTAGGAATAGAGGCTACCTATAATTCACCCCTCCACTTT.

This clonotype was seen repeatedly, ten times or more. The rearrangement joins TRBV28 to TRBJ2-3, with 8 bases lining up with TRBD2. CDR1 and CDR2 (germline): MDHEN, SYDVKM. This CDR3 is 16 amino acids long. Germline trimming cut 5 bases from V and 5 bases from J; bases unmatched to any gene: 12. CDR3 amino acids: CASSTILAGHGDTQYF. The CDR3 coding sequence is TGTGCCAGCAGTACTATTCTAGCGGGCCACGGAGATACGCAGTATTTT.

Many counts were recorded for this clonotype. The chain uses TRBV13 and TRBJ1-2; no clear D gene. The CDR3 contains 12 residues. The V and J ends lost 1 base and 2 bases respectively, with 2 bases between them. CDR1 PRHDT and CDR2 FYEKMQ come from the germline V gene (reference sequence). The CDR3 DNA is TGTGCCAGCAGCTTAGACAACTATGGCTACACCTTC. Translating it yields CASSLDNYGYTF.